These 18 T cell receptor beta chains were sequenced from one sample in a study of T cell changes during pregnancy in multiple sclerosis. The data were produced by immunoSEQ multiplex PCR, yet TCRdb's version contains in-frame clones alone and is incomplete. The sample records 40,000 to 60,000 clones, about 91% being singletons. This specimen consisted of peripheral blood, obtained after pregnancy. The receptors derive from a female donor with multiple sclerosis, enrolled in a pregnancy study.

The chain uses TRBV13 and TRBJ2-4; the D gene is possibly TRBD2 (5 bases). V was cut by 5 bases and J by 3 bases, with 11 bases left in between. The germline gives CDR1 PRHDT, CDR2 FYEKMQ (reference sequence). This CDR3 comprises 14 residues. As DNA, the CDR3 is TGTGCCAGCAGCGAGGAGCGGTTCAAAAACATTCAGTACTTC. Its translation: CASSEERFKNIQYF.

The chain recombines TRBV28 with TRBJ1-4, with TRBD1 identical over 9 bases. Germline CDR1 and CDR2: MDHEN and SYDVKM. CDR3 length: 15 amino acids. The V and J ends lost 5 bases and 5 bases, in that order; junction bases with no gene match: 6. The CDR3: CASSPPGQGNEKLFF. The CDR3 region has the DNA TGTGCCAGCAGTCCTCCGGGACAGGGAAATGAAAAACTGTTTTTT.

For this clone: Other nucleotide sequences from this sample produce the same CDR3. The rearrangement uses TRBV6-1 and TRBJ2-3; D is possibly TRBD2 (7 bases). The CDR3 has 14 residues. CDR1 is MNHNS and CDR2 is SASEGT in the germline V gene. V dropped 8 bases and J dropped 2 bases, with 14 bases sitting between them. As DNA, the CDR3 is TGTGCCAGCCTGTGGGGGGGGGCCACAGATACGCAGTATTTT. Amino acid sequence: CASLWGGATDTQYF.

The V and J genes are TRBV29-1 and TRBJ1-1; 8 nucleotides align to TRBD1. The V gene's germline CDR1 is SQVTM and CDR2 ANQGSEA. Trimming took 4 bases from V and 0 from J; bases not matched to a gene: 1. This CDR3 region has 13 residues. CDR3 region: CSVGTGLNTEAFF. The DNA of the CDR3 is TGCAGCGTTGGGACAGGGTTGAACACTGAAGCTTTCTTT.

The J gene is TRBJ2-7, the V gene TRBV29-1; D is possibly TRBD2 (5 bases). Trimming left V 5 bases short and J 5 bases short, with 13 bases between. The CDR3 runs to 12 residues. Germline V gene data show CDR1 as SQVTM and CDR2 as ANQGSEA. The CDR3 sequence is CSVRGIGNEQYF. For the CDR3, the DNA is TGCAGCGTTCGAGGGATCGGTAACGAGCAGTACTTC.

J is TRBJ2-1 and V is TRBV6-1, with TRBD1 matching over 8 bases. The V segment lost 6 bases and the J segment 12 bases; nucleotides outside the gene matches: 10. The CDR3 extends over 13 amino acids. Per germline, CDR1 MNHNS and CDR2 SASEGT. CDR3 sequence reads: CASRSGQGFGQFF. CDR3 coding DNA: TGTGCCAGCAGAAGCGGACAGGGTTTCGGGCAGTTCTTC.

CDR3 sequence reads: CASSEGTGNPQYF. DNA of the CDR3: TGCGCCAGCAGTGAGGGGACAGGGAACCCCCAGTACTTC. The chain joins TRBV10-2 to TRBJ2-5; 9 bases map to TRBD1. The CDR3 sequence is 13 residues long. Trimming removed 2 bases from V and 9 bases from J; junction bases left unmatched: 4. Germline loops: CDR1 WSHSY, CDR2 SAAADI.

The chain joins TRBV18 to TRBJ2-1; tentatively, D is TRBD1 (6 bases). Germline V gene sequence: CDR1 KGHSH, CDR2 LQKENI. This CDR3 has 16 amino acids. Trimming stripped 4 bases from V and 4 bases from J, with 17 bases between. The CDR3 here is CASSLREQGGYNEQFF. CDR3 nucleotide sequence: TGTGCCAGCTCACTTCGGGAACAAGGGGGTTACAATGAGCAGTTCTTC.

The CDR3 nucleotides read TGTGCCAGCAGTTACGGACAACGCAGCGAGACCCAGTACTTC. Its translation: CASSYGQRSETQYF. The V call is TRBV6-5, the J call TRBJ2-5, with a possible D match to TRBD1 (5 bases). Trimming took 2 bases from V and 5 from J, leaving 12 bases between them. Germline V gene lookup returns CDR1 MNHEY and CDR2 SVGAGI. CDR3 length equals 14 residues.

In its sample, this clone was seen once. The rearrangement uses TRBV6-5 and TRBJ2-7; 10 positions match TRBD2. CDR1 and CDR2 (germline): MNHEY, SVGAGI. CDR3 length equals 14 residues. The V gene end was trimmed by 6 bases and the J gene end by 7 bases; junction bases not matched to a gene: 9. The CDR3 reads CASRGTSEAGEQYF. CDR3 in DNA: TGTGCCAGCAGGGGGACTAGCGAAGCAGGGGAGCAGTACTTC.

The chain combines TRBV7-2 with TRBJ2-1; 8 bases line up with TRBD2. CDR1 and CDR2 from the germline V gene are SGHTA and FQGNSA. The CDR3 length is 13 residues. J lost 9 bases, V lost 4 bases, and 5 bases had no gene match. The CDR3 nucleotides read TGTGCCAGCAGCTCGCGAACTAGCGGTGAGCAGTTCTTC. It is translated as CASSSRTSGEQFF.

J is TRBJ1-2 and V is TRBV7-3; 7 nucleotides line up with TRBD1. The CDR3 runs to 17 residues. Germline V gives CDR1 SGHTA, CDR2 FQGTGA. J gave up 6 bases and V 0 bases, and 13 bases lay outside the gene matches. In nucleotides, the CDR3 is TGTGCCAGCAGCTTAACGGGGTCCACAGGGGTACGAAATGGCTACACCTTC. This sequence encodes CASSLTGSTGVRNGYTF.

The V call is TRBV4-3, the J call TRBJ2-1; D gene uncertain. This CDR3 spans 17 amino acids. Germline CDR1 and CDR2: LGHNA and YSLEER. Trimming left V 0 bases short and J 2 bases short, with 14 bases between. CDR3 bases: TGCGCCAGCAGCCAAGATCGAAGTGGCATGGCCTACAATGAGCAGTTCTTC. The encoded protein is CASSQDRSGMAYNEQFF.

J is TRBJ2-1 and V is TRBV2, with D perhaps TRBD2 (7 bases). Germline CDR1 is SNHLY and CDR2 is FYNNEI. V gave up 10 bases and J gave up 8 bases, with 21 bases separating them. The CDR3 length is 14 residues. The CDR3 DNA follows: TGTGCCACCCTCCGTCCAGGGGAGGGCCATGAGCAGTTCTTC. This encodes CATLRPGEGHEQFF. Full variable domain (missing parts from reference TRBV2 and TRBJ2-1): EPEVTQTPSHQVTQMGQEVILRCVPISNHLYFYWYRQILGQKVEFLVSFYNNEISEKSEIFDDQFSVERPDGSNFTLKIRSTKLEDSAMYFCATLRPGEGHEQFFGPGTRLTVL.

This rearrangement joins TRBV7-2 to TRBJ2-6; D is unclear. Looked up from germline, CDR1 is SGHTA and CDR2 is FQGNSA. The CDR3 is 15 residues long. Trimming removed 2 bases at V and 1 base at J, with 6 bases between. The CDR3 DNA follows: TGTGCCAGCAGCTTACATCTATCTGGGGCCAACGTCCTGACTTTC. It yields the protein CASSLHLSGANVLTF.

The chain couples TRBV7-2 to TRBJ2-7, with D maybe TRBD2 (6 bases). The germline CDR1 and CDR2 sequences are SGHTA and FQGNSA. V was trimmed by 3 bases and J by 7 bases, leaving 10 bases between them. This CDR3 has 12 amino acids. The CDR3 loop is CASSLGLGEQYF. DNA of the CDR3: TGTGCCAGCAGCTTGGGACTGGGGGAGCAGTACTTC.

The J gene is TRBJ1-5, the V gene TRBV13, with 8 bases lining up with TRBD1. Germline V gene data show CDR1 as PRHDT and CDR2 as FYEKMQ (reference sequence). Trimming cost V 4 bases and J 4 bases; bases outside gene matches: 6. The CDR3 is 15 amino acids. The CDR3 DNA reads TGTGCCAGCAGCTACAGGGGGGATTCTAATCAGCCCCAGCATTTT. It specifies CASSYRGDSNQPQHF.

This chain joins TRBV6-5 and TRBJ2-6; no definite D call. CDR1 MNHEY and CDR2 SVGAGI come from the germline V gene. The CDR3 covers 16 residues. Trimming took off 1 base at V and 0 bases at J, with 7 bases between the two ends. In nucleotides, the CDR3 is TGTGCCAGCAGTTACTGGGCCAACTCTGGGGCCAACGTCCTGACTTTC. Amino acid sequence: CASSYWANSGANVLTF.